The T cell receptor (beta chain) under discussion was sequenced for a study of T cell repertoires in cytomegalovirus infection. About the study: An indication of both CMV infection and matching HLA type came from public TCR beta signatures. Regarding the study as a whole: Identification of carriers of CMV plus the relevant HLA was performed using cumulative public TCR beta family frequency. Dominating the ex vivo response were TCR beta clonotypes that were CMV-specific and HLA-C-restricted.

Trimming left V 4 bases short and J 1 base short, with 13 bases between. The CDR3 runs 14 residues. Germline V lookup: CDR1 DFQATT, CDR2 SNEGSKA (reference sequence). To note about this clonotype: Antigen unknown.

TCRdb independently ran MiXCR on the reads; one entry per CDR3 protein. The table records roughly 310,000 distinct CDR3 sequences, 25% to 30% of them present only once. The source was cultured PBMCs, collected from culture after CMV antigen stimulation. V and J are TRBV20-1 and TRBJ1-1; perhaps TRBD1 as D (6 bases). This clonotype originated in a human donor in good health (CMV status not recorded). Some clones in this sample may be carry-over from other donors' samples. The CDR3 DNA sequence: TGCAGTGCTATCCAGGGGCTAGGGAACACTGAAGCTTTCTTT. It translates to CSAIQGLGNTEAFF.